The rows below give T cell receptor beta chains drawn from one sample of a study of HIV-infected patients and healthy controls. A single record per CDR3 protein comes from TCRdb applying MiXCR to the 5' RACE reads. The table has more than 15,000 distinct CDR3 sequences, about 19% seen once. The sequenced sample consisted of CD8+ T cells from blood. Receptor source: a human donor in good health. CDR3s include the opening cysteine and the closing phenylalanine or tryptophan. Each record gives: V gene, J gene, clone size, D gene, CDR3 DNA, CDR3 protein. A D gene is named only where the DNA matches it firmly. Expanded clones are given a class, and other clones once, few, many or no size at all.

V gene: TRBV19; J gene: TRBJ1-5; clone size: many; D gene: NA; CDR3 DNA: TGTGCCACCCGGGGTGACAGGACCGATCGAACCCACTATAGCAATCAGCCCCAGCATTTT; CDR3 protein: CATRGDRTDRTHYSNQPQHF
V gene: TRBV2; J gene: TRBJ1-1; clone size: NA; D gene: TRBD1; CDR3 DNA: TGTGCCAGCAGATCACCCGTAGACAGGGCCGGGGACACTGAAGCTTTCTTT; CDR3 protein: CASRSPVDRAGDTEAFF
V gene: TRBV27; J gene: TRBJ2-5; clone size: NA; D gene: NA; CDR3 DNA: TGTGCCAGCAGCCGGGGCCACCAAGAGACCCAGTACTTC; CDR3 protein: CASSRGHQETQYF
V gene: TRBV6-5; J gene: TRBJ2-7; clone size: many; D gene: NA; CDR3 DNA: TGTGCCAGCAGTTACGGTCGCAGCTCCTACGAGCAGTACTTC; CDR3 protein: CASSYGRSSYEQYF
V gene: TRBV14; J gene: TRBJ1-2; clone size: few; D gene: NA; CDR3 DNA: TGTGCCAGCAGCCAAGATCTGCAGCTCTACACCTTC; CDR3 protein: CASSQDLQLYTF
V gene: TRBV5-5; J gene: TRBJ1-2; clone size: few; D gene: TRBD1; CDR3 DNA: TGTGCCAGCAGCTTGGTTACAGGGGGAGGCTATGGCTACACCTTC; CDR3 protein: CASSLVTGGGYGYTF
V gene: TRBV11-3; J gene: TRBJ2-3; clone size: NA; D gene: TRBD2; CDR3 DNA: TGTGCCAGCAGCTTAGGACGACTAGCGGGCTATCGCACAGATACGCAGTATTTT; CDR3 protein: CASSLGRLAGYRTDTQYF
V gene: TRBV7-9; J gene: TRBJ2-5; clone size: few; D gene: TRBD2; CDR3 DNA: TGTGCCAGCAGCTTACCGGCTAGCGGACCGCCCCAAGAGACCCAGTACTTC; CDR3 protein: CASSLPASGPPQETQYF
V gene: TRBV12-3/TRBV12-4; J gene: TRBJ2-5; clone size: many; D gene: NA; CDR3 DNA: TGTGCCAGCAGGGACATCGAAGGAGAGACCCAGTACTTC; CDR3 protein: CASRDIEGETQYF
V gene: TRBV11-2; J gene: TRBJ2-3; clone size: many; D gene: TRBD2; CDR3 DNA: TGTGCCAGCAGCTTAGAGACGCCCGGAGCAGCGGGGGGAAGCACAGATACGCAGTATTTT; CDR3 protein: CASSLETPGAAGGSTDTQYF
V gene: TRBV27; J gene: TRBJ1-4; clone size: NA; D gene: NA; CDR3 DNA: TGTGCCAGCAGTTGGGGAGTTTCTGAAAAACTGTTTTTT; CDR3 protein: CASSWGVSEKLFF
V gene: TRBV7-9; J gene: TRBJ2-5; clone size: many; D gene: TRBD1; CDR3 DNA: TGTGCCAGCAGCTCGACCCCCCGACAGGGCGACCAAGAGACCCAGTACTTC; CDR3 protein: CASSSTPRQGDQETQYF
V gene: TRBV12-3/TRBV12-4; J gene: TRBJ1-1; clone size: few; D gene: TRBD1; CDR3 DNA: TGTGCCAGCAGTTTCCAGGGGGCGGGCACTGAAGCTTTCTTT; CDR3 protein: CASSFQGAGTEAFF
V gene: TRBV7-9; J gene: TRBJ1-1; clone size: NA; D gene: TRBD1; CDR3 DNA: TGTGCCAGCAGCGGCGTGGGACAGACAAACACTGAAGCTTTCTTT; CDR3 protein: CASSGVGQTNTEAFF
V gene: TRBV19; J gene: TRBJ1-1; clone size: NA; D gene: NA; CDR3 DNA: TGTGCCAGTAGTATGATAGGCTACACTGAAGCTTTCTTT; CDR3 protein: CASSMIGYTEAFF
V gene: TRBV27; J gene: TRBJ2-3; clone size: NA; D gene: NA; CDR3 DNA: TGTGCCACTCACTATGGGGGTTCCACAGATACGCAGTATTTT; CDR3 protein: CATHYGGSTDTQYF
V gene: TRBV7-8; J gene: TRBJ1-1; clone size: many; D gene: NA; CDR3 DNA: TGTGCCAGCAGCTTAGGATATGGGGGTTCGAACACTGAAGCTTTCTTT; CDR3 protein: CASSLGYGGSNTEAFF
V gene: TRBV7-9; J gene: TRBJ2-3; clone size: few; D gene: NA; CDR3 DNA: TGTGCCAGCAGCTTAGAGGTGGGACCCAGCACAGATACGCAGTATTTT; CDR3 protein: CASSLEVGPSTDTQYF
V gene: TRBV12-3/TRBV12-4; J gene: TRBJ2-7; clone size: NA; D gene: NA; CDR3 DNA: TGTGCCAGCAGTTTAAAGGGGGTAGGACGCGAGCAGTACTTC; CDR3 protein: CASSLKGVGREQYF
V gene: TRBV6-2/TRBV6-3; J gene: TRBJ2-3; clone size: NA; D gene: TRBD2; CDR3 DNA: TGTGCCAGCAGTTACGGGAGGGCCACAGATACGCAGTATTTT; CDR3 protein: CASSYGRATDTQYF
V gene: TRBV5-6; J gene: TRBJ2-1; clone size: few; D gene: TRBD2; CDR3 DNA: TGTGCCAGCAGCTTAGCGGGAGCGGATGAGCAGTTCTTC; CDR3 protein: CASSLAGADEQFF
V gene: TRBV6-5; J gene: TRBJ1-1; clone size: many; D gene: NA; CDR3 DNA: TGTGCCAGCAGCACGGGGAGGGTGCGTGAAGCTTTCTTT; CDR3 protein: CASSTGRVREAFF
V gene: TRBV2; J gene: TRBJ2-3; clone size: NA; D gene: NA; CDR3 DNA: TGTGCCAGCCTGGACAGATACACAGATACGCAGTATTTT; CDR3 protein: CASLDRYTDTQYF
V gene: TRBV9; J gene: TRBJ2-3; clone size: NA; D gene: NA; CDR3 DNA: TGTGCCAGCAGCGTGGTGGGCGGGGCAGATACGCAGTATTTT; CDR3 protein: CASSVVGGADTQYF
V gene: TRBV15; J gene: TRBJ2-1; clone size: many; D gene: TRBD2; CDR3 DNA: TGTGCCACCAGCAGAGACGCGGGGACTAGGGACTACAATGAGCAGTTCTTC; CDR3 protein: CATSRDAGTRDYNEQFF
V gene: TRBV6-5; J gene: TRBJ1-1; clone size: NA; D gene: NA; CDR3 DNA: TGTGCCAGCAGTTTTGGGCCCGGCAACACTGAAGCTTTCTTT; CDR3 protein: CASSFGPGNTEAFF
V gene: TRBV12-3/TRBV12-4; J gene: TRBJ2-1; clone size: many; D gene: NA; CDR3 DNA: TGTGCCAGCAGTTTCGAACAGGGAACTTACAATGAGCAGTTCTTC; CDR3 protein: CASSFEQGTYNEQFF
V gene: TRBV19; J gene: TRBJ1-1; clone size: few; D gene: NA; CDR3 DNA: TGTGCCAGTAGTATAGGGTGGGGCCAGCAGAACACTGAAGCTTTCTTT; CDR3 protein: CASSIGWGQQNTEAFF
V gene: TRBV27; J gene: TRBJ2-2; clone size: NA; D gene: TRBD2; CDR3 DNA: TGTGCCAGCAGTTTATATAGCGGGAGTAACACCGGGGAGCTGTTTTTT; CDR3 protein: CASSLYSGSNTGELFF
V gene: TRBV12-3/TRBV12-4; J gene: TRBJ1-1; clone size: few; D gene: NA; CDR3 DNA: TGTGCCAGCAGTTTAAGGTTGGCCACTGAAGCTTTCTTT; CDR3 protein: CASSLRLATEAFF
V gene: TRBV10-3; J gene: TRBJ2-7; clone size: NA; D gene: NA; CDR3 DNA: TGTGCCATTAGAGGAAGTACCTACGAGCAGTACTTC; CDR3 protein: CAIRGSTYEQYF
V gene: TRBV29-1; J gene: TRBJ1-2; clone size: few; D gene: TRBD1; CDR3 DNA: TGCAGCGTTACAGGGGGCGACTATGGCTACACCTTC; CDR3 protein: CSVTGGDYGYTF
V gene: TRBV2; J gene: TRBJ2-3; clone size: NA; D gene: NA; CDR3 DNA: TGTGCCAGCAGTGTGTGGCGTTCTAGCACAGATACGCAGTATTTT; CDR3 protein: CASSVWRSSTDTQYF
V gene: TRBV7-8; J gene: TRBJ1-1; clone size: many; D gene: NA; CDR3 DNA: TGTGCCAGCAACCCATCGGGATACACTGAAGCTTTCTTT; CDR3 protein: CASNPSGYTEAFF
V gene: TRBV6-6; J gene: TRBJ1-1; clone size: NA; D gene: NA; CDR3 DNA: TGTGCCAGCAGTTACATGGGGGCCGCGGGCACTGAAGCTTTCTTT; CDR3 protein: CASSYMGAAGTEAFF
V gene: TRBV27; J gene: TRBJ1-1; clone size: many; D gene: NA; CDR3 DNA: TGTGCCAGCAGTTTAATAGGGGAGCCTGAAGCTTTCTTT; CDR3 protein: CASSLIGEPEAFF
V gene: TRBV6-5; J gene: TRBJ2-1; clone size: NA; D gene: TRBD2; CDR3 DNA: TGTGCCAGCAGTTACTCGGGACTAGCGAGTGAGCAGTTCTTC; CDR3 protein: CASSYSGLASEQFF
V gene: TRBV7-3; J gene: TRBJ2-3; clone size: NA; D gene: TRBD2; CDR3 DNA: TGTGCCAGCAGCTTAGGCGGGGGGGTTACAGATACGCAGTATTTT; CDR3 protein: CASSLGGGVTDTQYF
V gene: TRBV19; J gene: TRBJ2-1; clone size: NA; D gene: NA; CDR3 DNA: TGTGCCAGTAGTATGAAGCTAGCCGGACTACGGGCTTACAATGAGCAGTTCTTC; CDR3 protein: CASSMKLAGLRAYNEQFF
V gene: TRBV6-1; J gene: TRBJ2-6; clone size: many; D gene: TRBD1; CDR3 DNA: TGTGCCAGCAGTACCTGGACAGGGGGCGACCTGACTTTC; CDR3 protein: CASSTWTGGDLTF
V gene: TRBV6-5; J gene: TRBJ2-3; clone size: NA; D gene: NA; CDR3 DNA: TGTGCCAGCAGTTACTCATTGGGGGCAGATACGCAGTATTTT; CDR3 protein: CASSYSLGADTQYF
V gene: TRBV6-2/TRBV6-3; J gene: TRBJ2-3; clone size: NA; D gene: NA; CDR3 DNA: TGTGCCAGCAGTTACCTTCTGCTGGCAGATACGCAGTATTTT; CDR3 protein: CASSYLLLADTQYF
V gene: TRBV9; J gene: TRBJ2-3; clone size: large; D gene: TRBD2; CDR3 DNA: TGTGCCAGCAGCGTACGCGGACTAGCGGGATCAGATACGCAGTATTTT; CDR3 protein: CASSVRGLAGSDTQYF
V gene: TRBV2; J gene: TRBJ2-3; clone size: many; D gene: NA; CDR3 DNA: TGTGCCAGCACCCGAATCGAGACCGGTATCACAGATACGCAGTATTTT; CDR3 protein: CASTRIETGITDTQYF
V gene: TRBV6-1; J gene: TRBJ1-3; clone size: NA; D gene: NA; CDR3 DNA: TGTGCCAGCTCGCCGAGAAACACCATATATTTT; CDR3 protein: CASSPRNTIYF
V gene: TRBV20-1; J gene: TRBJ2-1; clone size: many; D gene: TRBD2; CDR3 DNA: TGCAGTGCTGGCCTACTAGCGGTGTACTCCTACAATGAGCAGTTCTTC; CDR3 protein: CSAGLLAVYSYNEQFF
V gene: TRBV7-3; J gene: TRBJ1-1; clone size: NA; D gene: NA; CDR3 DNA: TGTGCCAGCAGCTTAACTCTTAGCACTGAAGCTTTCTTT; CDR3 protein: CASSLTLSTEAFF
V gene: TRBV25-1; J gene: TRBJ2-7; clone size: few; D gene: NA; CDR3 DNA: TGTGCCAGCAGTGACTACAGGGACTACGAGCAGTACTTC; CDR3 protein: CASSDYRDYEQYF
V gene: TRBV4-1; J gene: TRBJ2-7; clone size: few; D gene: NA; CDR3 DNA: TGCGCCAGCAGCCAAGATTCGTTGGGGGGCTACGAGCAGTACTTC; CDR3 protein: CASSQDSLGGYEQYF
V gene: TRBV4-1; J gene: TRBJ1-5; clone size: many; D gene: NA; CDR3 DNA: TGCGCCAGCAGCCAAGATTGGAGGGGAGGGGGGCCCCAGCATTTT; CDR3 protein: CASSQDWRGGGPQHF
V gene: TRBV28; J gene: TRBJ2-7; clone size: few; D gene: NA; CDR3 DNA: TGTGCCAGCAGTTTTCAGGCTCCCTACGAGCAGTACTTC; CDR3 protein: CASSFQAPYEQYF